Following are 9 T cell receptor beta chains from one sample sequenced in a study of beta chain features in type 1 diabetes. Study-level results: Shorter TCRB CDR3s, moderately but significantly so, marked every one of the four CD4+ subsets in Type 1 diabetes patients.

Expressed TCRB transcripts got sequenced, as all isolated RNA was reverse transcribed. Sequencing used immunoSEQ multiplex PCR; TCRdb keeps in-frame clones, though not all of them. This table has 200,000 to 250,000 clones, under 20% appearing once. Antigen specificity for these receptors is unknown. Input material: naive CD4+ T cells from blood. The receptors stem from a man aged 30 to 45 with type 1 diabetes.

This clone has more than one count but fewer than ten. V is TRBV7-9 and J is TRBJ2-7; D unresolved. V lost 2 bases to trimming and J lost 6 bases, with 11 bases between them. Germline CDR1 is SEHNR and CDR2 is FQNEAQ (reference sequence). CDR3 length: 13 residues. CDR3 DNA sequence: TGTGCCAGCAGCTTAATTCTTGGGGTCGAGCAGTACTTC. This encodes CASSLILGVEQYF.

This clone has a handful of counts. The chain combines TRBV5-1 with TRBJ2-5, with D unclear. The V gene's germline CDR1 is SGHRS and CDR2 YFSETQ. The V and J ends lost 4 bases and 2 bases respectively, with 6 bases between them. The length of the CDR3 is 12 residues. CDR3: CASSLEQETQYF. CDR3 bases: TGCGCCAGCAGCCTTGAACAAGAGACCCAGTACTTC.

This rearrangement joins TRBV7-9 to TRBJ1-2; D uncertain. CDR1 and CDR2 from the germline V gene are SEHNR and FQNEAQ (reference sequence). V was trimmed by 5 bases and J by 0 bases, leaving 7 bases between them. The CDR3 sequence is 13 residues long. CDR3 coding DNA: TGTGCCAGCAGCCAGGATTCTAACTATGGCTACACCTTC. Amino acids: CASSQDSNYGYTF.

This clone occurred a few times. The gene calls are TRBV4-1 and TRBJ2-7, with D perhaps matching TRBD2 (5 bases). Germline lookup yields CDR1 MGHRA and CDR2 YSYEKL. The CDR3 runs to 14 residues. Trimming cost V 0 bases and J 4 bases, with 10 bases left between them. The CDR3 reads CASSQDSRRYEQYF. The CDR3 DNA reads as TGCGCCAGCAGCCAAGATAGCCGGAGGTACGAGCAGTACTTC.

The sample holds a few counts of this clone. The CDR3 is CASSDRPVTVYGYTF. The CDR3 bases are TGTGCCAGCAGTGATAGGCCGGTGACCGTGTATGGCTACACCTTC. The J gene is TRBJ1-2, the V gene TRBV25-1; D gene uncertain. The CDR3 loop spans 15 amino acids. Germline V gene data show CDR1 as MGHDK and CDR2 as SYGVNS. V was shortened by 3 bases and J by 5 bases, with 16 bases between the two germline ends.

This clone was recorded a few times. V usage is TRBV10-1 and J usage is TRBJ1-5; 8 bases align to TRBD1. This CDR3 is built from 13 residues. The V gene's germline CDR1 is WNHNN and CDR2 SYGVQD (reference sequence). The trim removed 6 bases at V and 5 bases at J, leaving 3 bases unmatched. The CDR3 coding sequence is TGCGCCAGCAGCTCAGGGGGCGATCAGCCCCAGCATTTT. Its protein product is CASSSGGDQPQHF.

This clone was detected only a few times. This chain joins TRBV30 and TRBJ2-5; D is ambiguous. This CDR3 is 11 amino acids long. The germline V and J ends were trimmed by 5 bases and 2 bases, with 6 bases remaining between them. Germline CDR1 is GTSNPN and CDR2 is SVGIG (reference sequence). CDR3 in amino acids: CAWDSQETQYF. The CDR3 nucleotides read TGTGCCTGGGACTCACAAGAGACCCAGTACTTC.

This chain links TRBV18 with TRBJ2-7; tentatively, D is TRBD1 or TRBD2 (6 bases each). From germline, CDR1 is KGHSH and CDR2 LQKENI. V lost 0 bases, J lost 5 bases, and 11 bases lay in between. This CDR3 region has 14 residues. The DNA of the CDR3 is TGTGCCAGCTCACCACCGTCGGGGGCGGACGAGCAGTACTTC. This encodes CASSPPSGADEQYF.

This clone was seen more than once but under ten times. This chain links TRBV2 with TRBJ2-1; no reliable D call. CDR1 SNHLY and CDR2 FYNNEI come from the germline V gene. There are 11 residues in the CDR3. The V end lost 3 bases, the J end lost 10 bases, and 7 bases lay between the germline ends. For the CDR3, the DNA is TGTGCCAGCAGTGAGTCCCGAGAGCAGTTCTTC. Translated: CASSESREQFF.